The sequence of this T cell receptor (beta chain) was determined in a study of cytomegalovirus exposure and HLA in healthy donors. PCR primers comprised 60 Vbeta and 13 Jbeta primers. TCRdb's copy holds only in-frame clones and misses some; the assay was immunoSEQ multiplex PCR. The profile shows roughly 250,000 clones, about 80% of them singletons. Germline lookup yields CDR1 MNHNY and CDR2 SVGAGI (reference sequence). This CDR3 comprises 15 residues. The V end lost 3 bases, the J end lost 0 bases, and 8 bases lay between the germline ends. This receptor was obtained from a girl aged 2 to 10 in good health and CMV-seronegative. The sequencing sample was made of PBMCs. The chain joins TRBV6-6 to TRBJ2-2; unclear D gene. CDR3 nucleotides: TGTGCCAGCAGTTATCGACTCGCGAACACCGGGGAGCTGTTTTTT. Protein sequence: CASSYRLANTGELFF.